This T cell receptor beta chain was retrieved from a study of CD8 T cells in ankylosing spondylitis. Points from the study as a whole: What appeared characteristic of ankylosing spondylitis blood was a TCR beta motif of 7 or 8 highly homologous variants.

This clonotype was counted a few times. No antigen is known for it. Trimming stripped 0 bases from V and 9 bases from J, with 10 bases between. The CDR3 sequence is 14 residues long. Germline V gives CDR1 SGHRS, CDR2 YFSETQ. TCRdb reprocessed the 5' RACE reads via MiXCR and lists one record per CDR3 protein. The table has 750,000 to 850,000 distinct CDR3 sequences, about 12% seen once. The chain joins TRBV5-1 to TRBJ1-6, with D perhaps matching TRBD1 (5 bases). The receptor was derived from a male donor with ankylosing spondylitis. The specimen was blood, either unsorted or a sorted T cell fraction (not recorded which). CDR3 DNA: TGCGCCAGCAGCTTGGGGGTCGGGGGTTCACCCCTCCACTTT. Encoded protein: CASSLGVGGSPLHF.